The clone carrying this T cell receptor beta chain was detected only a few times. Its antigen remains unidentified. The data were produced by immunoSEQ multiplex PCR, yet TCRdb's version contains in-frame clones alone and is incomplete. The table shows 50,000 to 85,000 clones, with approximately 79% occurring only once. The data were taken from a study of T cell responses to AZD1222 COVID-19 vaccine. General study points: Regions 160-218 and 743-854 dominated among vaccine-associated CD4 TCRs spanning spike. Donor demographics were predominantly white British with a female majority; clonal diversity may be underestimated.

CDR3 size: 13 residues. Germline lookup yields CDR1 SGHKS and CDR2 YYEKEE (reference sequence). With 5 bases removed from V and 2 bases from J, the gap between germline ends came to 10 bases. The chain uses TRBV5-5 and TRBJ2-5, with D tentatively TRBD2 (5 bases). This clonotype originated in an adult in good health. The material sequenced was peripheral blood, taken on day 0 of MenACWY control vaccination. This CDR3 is CASRRLPQETQYF. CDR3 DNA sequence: TGTGCCAGCAGGAGACTACCACAAGAGACCCAGTACTTC.